This T cell receptor beta chain was obtained from a study of blood T cell repertoires in COVID-19. Participants' own reports of clinical history determined their cohort assignment. Cohort 3 donors were reported recovered after two negative PCRs, clearance, or symptom resolution. Generated by immunoSEQ multiplex PCR, the TCRdb table keeps only in-frame clones and is missing some. This sample has 280,000 or so clones, with 85% found just once. The germline V and J ends were trimmed by 4 bases and 2 bases, with 14 bases remaining between them. Per the germline V gene, CDR1 is KGHSY and CDR2 is FQNENV. CDR3 length: 15 residues.

This receptor was identified in a woman between 50 and 59 years old who had recovered from COVID-19. The V gene is TRBV16, the J gene TRBJ2-5, with D possibly matching TRBD2 (6 bases). The material sequenced was PBMCs or T cells enriched from blood (not recorded which). This CDR3 is CASSPRGSRQETQYF. CDR3 DNA: TGTGCCAGCAGCCCACGGGGGAGCCGTCAAGAGACCCAGTACTTC. The full variable domain, rest sourced from reference TRBV16 and TRBJ2-5, is GEEVAQTPKHLVRGEGQKAKLYCAPIKGHSYVFWYQQVLKNEFKFLISFQNENVFDETGMPKERFSAKCLPNSPCSLEIQATKLEDSAVYFCASSPRGSRQETQYFGPGTRLLVL.